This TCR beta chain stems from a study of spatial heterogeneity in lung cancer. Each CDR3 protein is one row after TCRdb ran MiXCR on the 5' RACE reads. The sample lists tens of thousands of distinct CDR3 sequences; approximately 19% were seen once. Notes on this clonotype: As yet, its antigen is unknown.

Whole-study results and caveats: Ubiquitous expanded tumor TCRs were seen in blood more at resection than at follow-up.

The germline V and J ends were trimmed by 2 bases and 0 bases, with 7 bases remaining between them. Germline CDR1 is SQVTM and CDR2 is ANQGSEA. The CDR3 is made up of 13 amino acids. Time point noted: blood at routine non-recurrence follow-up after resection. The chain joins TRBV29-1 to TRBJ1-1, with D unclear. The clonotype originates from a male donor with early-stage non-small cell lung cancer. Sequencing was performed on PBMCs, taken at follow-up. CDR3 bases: TGCAGCGTTGAAAACCGACTGAACACTGAAGCTTTCTTT. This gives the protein CSVENRLNTEAFF. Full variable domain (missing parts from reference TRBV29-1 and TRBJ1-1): SAVISQKPSRDICQRGTSLTIQCQVDSQVTMMFWYRQQPGQSLTLIATANQGSEATYESGFVIDKFPISRPNLTFSTLTVSNMSPEDSSIYLCSVENRLNTEAFFGQGTRLTVV.